Each of the 27 T cell receptor beta chains below was sequenced from the same sample in a study of CD8+ T cells in alopecia areata. As for treatment: oral pan-JAK inhibitor, 5-10 mg twice daily. Sequencing templates came from extracted RNA that was reverse transcribed into cDNA. Some clones are missing from TCRdb's copy, which holds only in-frame ones; the method was immunoSEQ multiplex PCR. Of some 210,000 clones listed, around 65% are singletons. The sequencing here drew on CD4+ T cells sorted from blood, taken at week 44, from a patient treated with tofacitinib. The receptor source for this set is a human donor with alopecia areata.

This clone appeared once. The CDR3 nucleotides are TGTGCCACCAGCCATACGGTGCGGGATGACACTGAAGCTTTCTTT. It yields the protein CATSHTVRDDTEAFF. This chain links TRBV15 with TRBJ1-1; D not certain. Trimming removed 5 bases from V and 3 bases from J, with 16 bases in between. The CDR3 consists of 15 residues. The germline gives CDR1 LNHNV, CDR2 YYDKDF (reference sequence).

The chain carries TRBV15 and TRBJ2-1; TRBD1 might be the D (6 bases). The CDR3 has 12 residues. The V end lost 3 bases, the J end lost 14 bases, and 14 bases lay between the germline ends. CDR1 is LNHNV and CDR2 is YYDKDF in the germline V gene (reference sequence). CDR3 residues: CATSSLNREEFF. The DNA of the CDR3 is TGTGCCACCAGCAGTTTGAACAGGGAAGAGTTCTTC.

The genes are TRBV5-1 and TRBJ1-1; perhaps TRBD1 as D (5 bases). Germline V gene data show CDR1 as SGHRS and CDR2 as YFSETQ. The CDR3 has 13 amino acids. V dropped 3 bases and J dropped 5 bases, with 11 bases sitting between them. DNA of the CDR3: TGCGCCAGCAGCTCAGGGTATCGGACTGAAGCTTTCTTT. It yields the protein CASSSGYRTEAFF.

This clone has a single count. The V gene is TRBV29-1, the J gene TRBJ2-5; no clear D. The V gene lost 7 bases and the J gene lost 5 bases, with 11 bases spanning the gap. This CDR3 has 11 residues. The germline V gene has CDR1 SQVTM and CDR2 ANQGSEA. The CDR3 loop reads CSEASGETQYF. CDR3 DNA: TGCAGCGAGGCTAGTGGGGAGACCCAGTACTTC.

CDR3 protein: CASSDRPGHGKGTLHF. Written as DNA, the CDR3 is TGTGCCAGCAGTGACCGACCGGGACACGGGAAGGGGACCCTCCACTTT. The chain recombines TRBV25-1 with TRBJ1-6, with TRBD1 as a possible D gene (6 bases). Between the trimmed V and J ends, which lost 3 bases and 14 bases, there was a span of 23 bases. This CDR3 is built from 16 residues. The germline CDR1 and CDR2 sequences are MGHDK and SYGVNS.

The V gene is TRBV15, the J gene TRBJ1-6; D gene unclear. Trimming cost V 0 bases and J 10 bases, with 7 bases left between them. Germline V CDR1 and CDR2: LNHNV, YYDKDF (reference sequence). This CDR3 has 13 residues. CDR3 nucleotide sequence: TGTGCCACCAGCAGAGATATGGCGTCACCCCTCCACTTT. It is translated as CATSRDMASPLHF.

V and J are TRBV4-2 and TRBJ2-7; tentatively, D is TRBD2 (5 bases). This CDR3 has 15 amino acids. Germline lookup yields CDR1 LGHNA and CDR2 YNFKEQ. V lost 6 bases, J lost 5 bases, and 20 bases lay in between. Written as DNA, the CDR3 is TGTGCCAGCAGTCAAATCGCGAGGGAGTCGGACGAGCAGTACTTC. It encodes CASSQIARESDEQYF.

The chain employs TRBV29-1 and TRBJ2-1; no clear D gene. CDR1 and CDR2 (germline): SQVTM, ANQGSEA. Trimming shortened V by 4 bases and J by 5 bases, and 3 bases separated the two germline ends. The CDR3 spans 10 residues. In DNA, the CDR3 is TGCAGCGTTGCAAACAATGAGCAGTTCTTC. It yields the protein CSVANNEQFF.

This clone was observed a single time. This likely traces to a read error, being one base from a far larger clone. The V and J genes are TRBV2 and TRBJ1-3; 8 bases are a match to TRBD1. Germline CDR1 and CDR2: SNHLY and FYNNEI. Germline trimming cut 6 bases from V and 0 bases from J; bases unmatched to any gene: 7. The CDR3 runs 16 residues. The CDR3 DNA sequence: TGTGCCAGCAGCCCTGGACAGGGCCTCTCTGGAAACACCATATATTTT. Its protein product is CASSPGQGLSGNTIYF. Looking up the rest from reference TRBV2 and TRBJ1-3 gives the full variable domain: EPEVTQTPSHQVTQMGQEVILRCVPISNHLYFYWYRQILGQKVEFLVSFYNNEISEKSEIFDDQFSVERPDGSNFTLKIRSTKLEDSAMYFCASSPGQGLSGNTIYFGEGSWLTVV.

This clone was seen just once. This chain connects TRBV6-5 to TRBJ2-7; 8 bases map to TRBD2. The trim removed 10 bases at V and 2 bases at J, leaving 10 bases unmatched. CDR1 is MNHEY and CDR2 is SVGAGI in the germline V gene. The CDR3 runs 14 residues. CDR3 amino acids: CATSGRAGPYEQYF. The CDR3 nucleotides are TGTGCCACCTCCGGGAGGGCAGGCCCCTACGAGCAGTACTTC.

The chain carries TRBV7-9 and TRBJ1-5; tentatively, D is TRBD1 (5 bases). Germline V gene lookup returns CDR1 SEHNR and CDR2 FQNEAQ (reference sequence). Deletions cut 6 bases from V and 2 bases from J, with 17 bases between. The CDR3 has 16 residues. The CDR3 here is CASSSNRGGGNQPQHF. The CDR3 DNA reads as TGTGCCAGCAGTTCAAACCGCGGGGGTGGCAATCAGCCCCAGCATTTT.

A few counts support this clone. The chain combines TRBV15 with TRBJ2-7; the D gene could be TRBD1 or TRBD2 (5 bases each). Germline lookup yields CDR1 LNHNV and CDR2 YYDKDF (reference sequence). The V gene lost 4 bases and the J gene lost 3 bases, with 10 bases spanning the gap. The CDR3 totals 13 residues. The CDR3 coding sequence is TGTGCCACCAGCACCCGGGACGGCTACGAGCAGTACTTC. The encoded protein is CATSTRDGYEQYF. Drawing the rest from reference TRBV15 and TRBJ2-7, the complete variable domain is DAMVIQNPRYQVTQFGKPVTLSCSQTLNHNVMYWYQQKSSQAPKLLFHYYDKDFNNEADTPDNFQSRRPNTSFCFLDIRSPGLGDTAMYLCATSTRDGYEQYFGPGTRLTVT.

The chain has TRBV10-3 and TRBJ1-5, with D possibly matching TRBD1 (5 bases). Germline V gene sequence: CDR1 ENHRY, CDR2 SYGVKD. CDR3 size: 14 residues. Trimming took 2 bases from V and 6 from J, leaving 11 bases between them. The CDR3 region is CAISEAGGSQPQHF. DNA for the CDR3: TGTGCCATCAGTGAGGCGGGGGGGAGTCAGCCCCAGCATTTT.

V usage is TRBV29-1 and J usage is TRBJ2-7; 9 bases map to TRBD1. With V trimmed by 6 bases and J by 4 bases, 7 bases remained unmatched. CDR1 and CDR2 from the germline V gene are SQVTM and ANQGSEA. The length of the CDR3 is 13 residues. CDR3 sequence: CSVLQGANYEQYF. For the CDR3, the DNA is TGCAGCGTCCTACAGGGGGCGAATTACGAGCAGTACTTC.

This chain joins TRBV30 and TRBJ1-1; D might be TRBD1 (5 bases). The CDR3 is 11 amino acids. V was trimmed by 0 bases and J by 6 bases, leaving 5 bases between them. The germline V gene has CDR1 GTSNPN and CDR2 SVGIG (reference sequence). This CDR3 reads CAWSVGAEAFF. The CDR3 nucleotides read TGTGCCTGGAGTGTAGGGGCTGAAGCTTTCTTT.

This clone was seen a few times. The rearrangement joins TRBV5-1 to TRBJ2-2, with D maybe TRBD1 (5 bases). CDR3 length: 14 amino acids. The V gene's germline CDR1 is SGHRS and CDR2 YFSETQ. V was clipped by 5 bases and J by 1 base, with 9 bases between them. CDR3 sequence: CASSFDRNTGELFF. The CDR3 DNA sequence: TGCGCCAGCAGTTTTGACAGGAACACCGGGGAGCTGTTTTTT. The full variable domain, with the rest looked up from reference TRBV5-1 and TRBJ2-2, is KAGVTQTPRYLIKTRGQQVTLSCSPISGHRSVSWYQQTPGQGLQFLFEYFSETQRNKGNFPGRFSGRQFSNSRSEMNVSTLELGDSALYLCASSFDRNTGELFFGEGSRLTVL.

The V and J genes are TRBV25-1 and TRBJ2-1, with D tentatively TRBD1 or TRBD2 (5 bases each). The V and J ends lost 3 bases and 15 bases respectively, with 15 bases between them. Germline assignment: CDR1 MGHDK and CDR2 SYGVNS. The length of the CDR3 is 12 residues. The DNA for the CDR3 is TGTGCCAGCAGTGACTATATCGGGGCACCGTTCTTC. This gives the protein CASSDYIGAPFF.

V is TRBV5-1 and J is TRBJ1-5; a possible D gene is TRBD1 (5 bases). The CDR3 extends over 15 amino acids. Trimming pared 4 bases from V and 6 bases from J, leaving 17 bases between. Germline CDR1 and CDR2: SGHRS and YFSETQ. The CDR3, as DNA: TGCGCCAGCAGCCCACGAGGGGCAGAGGGTCAGCCCCAGCATTTT. Its protein is CASSPRGAEGQPQHF.

The rearrangement uses TRBV6-5 and TRBJ1-5; maybe TRBD1 (6 bases). V dropped 2 bases and J dropped 6 bases, with 11 bases sitting between them. This CDR3 region has 14 residues. Germline V gene data show CDR1 as MNHEY and CDR2 as SVGAGI. The CDR3 bases are TGTGCCAGCAGTTACCAGTACAGGGCTCAGCCCCAGCATTTT. As protein: CASSYQYRAQPQHF.

This rearrangement joins TRBV29-1 to TRBJ2-5; TRBD1 agrees at 8 bases. Per germline, CDR1 SQVTM and CDR2 ANQGSEA. This CDR3 region has 12 residues. J gave up 4 bases and V 6 bases, and 4 bases lay outside the gene matches. The CDR3, as DNA: TGCAGCGTCAGGGGGCTTGGAGAGACCCAGTACTTC. The encoded protein is CSVRGLGETQYF.

This clone has only a few counts. The rearrangement uses TRBV30 and TRBJ1-2; 11 bases map to TRBD1. Germline V gene lookup returns CDR1 GTSNPN and CDR2 SVGIG (reference sequence). Trimming removed 4 bases from V and 8 bases from J; junction bases left unmatched: 6. The CDR3 totals 13 residues. The CDR3 spells CAWTGQGAGGYTF. The CDR3 DNA reads TGTGCCTGGACCGGACAGGGGGCAGGAGGCTACACCTTC.

The chain employs TRBV27 and TRBJ2-5; D remains unclear. This CDR3 is built from 13 residues. CDR1 is MNHEY and CDR2 is SMNVEV in the germline V gene (reference sequence). Deletions cut 3 bases from V and 2 bases from J, with 7 bases between. DNA of the CDR3: TGTGCCAGCAGTTTGGTTGGGCAAGAGACCCAGTACTTC. Protein product: CASSLVGQETQYF.

This chain connects TRBV11-2 to TRBJ2-7; 7 bases map to TRBD2. After removal of 3 bases from V and 4 bases from J, the junction contained 6 bases not matched to a gene. Germline values: CDR1 SGHAT, CDR2 FQNNGV. The CDR3 length is 14 residues. The CDR3 loop is CASSLHGGSYEQYF. The CDR3 nucleotides are TGTGCCAGCAGCTTGCACGGGGGGTCGTACGAGCAGTACTTC.

The genes are TRBV25-1 and TRBJ2-3, with D possibly matching TRBD2 (5 bases). CDR1 and CDR2 from the germline V gene are MGHDK and SYGVNS. The CDR3 totals 15 residues. V was shortened by 8 bases and J by 0 bases, with 15 bases between the two germline ends. The DNA for the CDR3 is TGTGCCAGCGGAGCCGGAGGAATTAGCACAGATACGCAGTATTTT. Its protein product is CASGAGGISTDTQYF.

There are a few counts of this clone. The rearrangement uses TRBV29-1 and TRBJ2-3; D is ambiguous. The V gene lost 5 bases and the J gene lost 3 bases, with 12 bases spanning the gap. Germline CDR1 reads SQVTM; CDR2 reads ANQGSEA. The CDR3 is 13 residues long. The CDR3 region has the DNA TGCAGCGTTTTCGGGCGGTTGACAGATACGCAGTATTTT. Its translation is CSVFGRLTDTQYF.

The chain couples TRBV25-1 to TRBJ2-7; 7 bases line up with TRBD1. The J segment lost 7 bases and the V segment lost 1 base, leaving 7 bases of the junction unmatched. There are 14 residues in the CDR3. Germline loops: CDR1 MGHDK, CDR2 SYGVNS. The CDR3 is CASSELDRTGEQYF. The CDR3 DNA is TGTGCCAGCAGTGAATTGGACAGGACGGGTGAGCAGTACTTC.

The rearrangement uses TRBV2 and TRBJ1-1, with TRBD1 matching 8 bases. This CDR3 is built from 14 residues. CDR1 SNHLY and CDR2 FYNNEI come from the germline V gene. V was clipped by 7 bases and J by 4 bases; unmatched bases: 8. This CDR3 reads CASTRTGQTTEAFF. The CDR3 bases are TGTGCCAGCACGCGGACAGGGCAGACCACTGAAGCTTTCTTT.